Reported below is one T cell receptor (beta chain). Antigen specificity is unknown. Sequencing was performed with immunoSEQ multiplex PCR; in TCRdb, only in-frame clones are kept and a portion is missing. This repertoire shows about 25,000 clones, about 86% found once; its top ten account for roughly a fifth. Every patient experienced relapse after autologous stem cell transplantation, and brentuximab vedotin exposure varied. The source of the sample is a study of PD-1 blockade in classical Hodgkin lymphoma. Study-level information: With a 2-week interval, patients received intravenous nivolumab at 3 mg/kg.

In germline, CDR1 is MNHEY, CDR2 SVGAGI. With V trimmed by 8 bases and J by 4 bases, 6 bases remained unmatched. CDR3 length equals 13 residues. Notes on the study in general: Lower baseline TCR diversity marked trial partial responders and progressors. At C4D1, TCR diversity had climbed significantly for CD4+ cells, though not for CD8+ cells.

Sequences were derived from peripheral blood mononuclear cells (PBMCs), sampled before the second cycle of nivolumab. The sequence came from a human donor with classical Hodgkin lymphoma. The J gene is TRBJ2-7, the V gene TRBV6-5; 9 bases map to TRBD1. CDR3 residues: CASSGTGFYEQYF. CDR3 in DNA: TGTGCCAGCTCAGGGACAGGGTTTTACGAGCAGTACTTC.